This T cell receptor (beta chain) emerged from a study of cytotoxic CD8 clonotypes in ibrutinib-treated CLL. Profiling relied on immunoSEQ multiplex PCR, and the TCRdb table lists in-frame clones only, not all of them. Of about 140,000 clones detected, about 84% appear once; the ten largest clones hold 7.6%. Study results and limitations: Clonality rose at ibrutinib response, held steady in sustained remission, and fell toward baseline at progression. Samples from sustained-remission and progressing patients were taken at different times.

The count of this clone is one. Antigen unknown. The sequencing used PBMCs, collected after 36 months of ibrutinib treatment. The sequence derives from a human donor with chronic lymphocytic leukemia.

CDR3 amino acids: CASSYTGQGISYEQYF. The CDR3 bases are TGTGCCAGCAGTTACACGGGACAGGGGATTTCCTACGAGCAGTACTTC. V gene TRBV6-6 combines with J gene TRBJ2-7; TRBD1 matches at 10 bases. Per the germline V gene, CDR1 is MNHNY and CDR2 is SVGAGI (reference sequence). The length of the CDR3 is 16 residues. With V trimmed by 2 bases and J by 1 base, 5 bases remained unmatched.